The 5 T cell receptor beta chains reported below all come from one sample, sequenced in a study of shared T cell receptors in the human thymus. Clones were read by immunoSEQ multiplex PCR, and TCRdb kept only the in-frame ones, dropping some. The data hold hundreds of thousands of clones, with roughly 90% observed a single time. This sample was shared with a second study, whose subject was human thymus T cells.

The sequenced material came from thymocytes. The receptors come from a boy in the first two years of life with a congenital heart defect.

The chain is built from TRBV7-2 and TRBJ1-5; D is undetermined. CDR3 length: 13 amino acids. Germline-derived CDR1 and CDR2 are SGHTA and FQGNSA. Trimming removed 6 bases from V and 7 bases from J, with 13 bases in between. The CDR3 is CASSTRENQPQHF. In DNA, the CDR3 is TGTGCCAGCAGTACCCGGGAGAACCAGCCCCAGCATTTT.

As DNA, the CDR3 is TGTGCCAGCAGCCAAGCAGGGGGTCATAGCAATCAGCCCCAGCATTTT. Translating it yields CASSQAGGHSNQPQHF. The chain links TRBV4-2 to TRBJ1-5; 7 bases line up with TRBD1. This CDR3 has 16 amino acids. Germline assignment: CDR1 LGHNA and CDR2 YNFKEQ. V dropped 1 base and J dropped 0; count of bases not matched to a gene: 3.

The chain links TRBV10-2 to TRBJ2-5; 8 positions match TRBD1. The germline gives CDR1 WSHSY, CDR2 SAAADI. The CDR3 runs 11 residues. V lost 10 bases to trimming and J lost 13 bases; unmatched junction nucleotides: 11. CDR3 residues: CATNSGQGWYF. CDR3 sequence (DNA): TGCGCCACCAACTCCGGACAGGGTTGGTACTTC.

V is TRBV28 and J is TRBJ1-2; 7 nucleotides match TRBD1. V dropped 8 bases and J dropped 2; count of bases not matched to a gene: 8. The CDR3 is made up of 14 amino acids. Germline V gene data show CDR1 as MDHEN and CDR2 as SYDVKM. The CDR3: CASGYRGFNYGYTF. DNA for the CDR3: TGTGCCAGCGGATACAGGGGCTTCAACTATGGCTACACCTTC.

The chain couples TRBV30 to TRBJ1-1, with a weak D call TRBD1 (6 bases). V was clipped by 5 bases and J by 0 bases, with 16 bases between them. CDR1 and CDR2 from the germline V gene are GTSNPN and SVGIG (reference sequence). The CDR3 is made up of 15 amino acids. CDR3 nucleotide sequence: TGTGCCTGGTTCTTTGGGGGCACGGTGAACACTGAAGCTTTCTTT. It codes for CAWFFGGTVNTEAFF.